This T cell receptor (beta chain) was obtained from a study of T cell responses to AZD1222 COVID-19 vaccine. The method was immunoSEQ multiplex PCR; TCRdb's version includes in-frame clones alone and lacks a portion of them. The repertoire consists of over 120,000 clones, with roughly 90% occurring once and the leading ten covering 5% to 5.5%. Whole-study findings and limits: After two AZD1222 doses, spike-specific TCR breadth and depth rose versus day 0. Females outnumbered males among donors, who were mostly white British; clonal diversity was possibly underestimated. Targets within unmutated variant regions were reportedly found for nearly half of spike-specific TCRs. Of the AZD1222 recipients, only 5 or 6 were seropositive at baseline.

Between the trimmed V and J ends, which lost 4 bases and 3 bases, there was a span of 7 bases. The CDR3 is 12 amino acids. Germline CDR1 is SGHTA and CDR2 is FQGNSA. Notes on this clone: The antigen remains undetermined.

This receptor was taken from an adult who received the MenACWY meningococcal vaccine as a control. V gene TRBV7-2 combines with J gene TRBJ2-7; D remains ambiguous. This specimen was peripheral blood, taken 28 days after the second dose of the MenACWY control vaccine. The CDR3 sequence is CASSSEFYEQYF. CDR3 coding DNA: TGTGCCAGCAGCTCCGAGTTCTACGAGCAGTACTTC.